By frequency in the sample, the clone carrying this T cell receptor beta chain is medium-sized. Its specificity is not known. MiXCR was run by TCRdb on the 5' RACE reads, yielding one entry per CDR3 protein. The sample includes about 13,000 distinct CDR3 sequences, around a quarter of them seen just once. Findings of the study overall: Greatest tumor Treg TCR overlap was with tumor naive CD4+ cells.

Germline V gene sequence: CDR1 MNHEY, CDR2 SVGAGI. Unmatched junction bases numbered 7, after V lost 5 bases and J lost 2 bases. This CDR3 has 15 amino acids. This clonotype was obtained from a female donor with breast cancer. The chain couples TRBV6-5 to TRBJ2-3, with 7 bases matching TRBD1. Material: naive CD4+ T cells sorted from blood. Subset of the sample: naive CD4+ T cells, CD4+CD45RA+CD25-. CDR3 sequence reads: CASSERGPLTDTQYF. DNA for the CDR3: TGTGCCAGCAGTGAGAGGGGGCCGCTCACAGATACGCAGTATTTT.